The 11 T cell receptor beta chains listed next were all sequenced from one sample in a study of radiation and T cells in renal cell carcinoma. This table comes from immunoSEQ multiplex PCR, and its TCRdb copy is limited to in-frame clones, with some not included. This table holds roughly 86,000 clones, around four fifths found once. The time point denotes: blood 4 weeks post-SBRT, at nephrectomy. The sample's treatment: 15 Gy SBRT to primary tumor, nephrectomy 4 weeks later. The sequencing here drew on blood, taken from a patient whose treatment included radiotherapy and nephrectomy. All receptors derive from a man aged 50-59 years with renal cell carcinoma.

This clone was seen only a few times. J is TRBJ1-1 and V is TRBV30; no clear D. Germline V gene sequence: CDR1 GTSNPN, CDR2 SVGIG (reference sequence). This CDR3 has 12 residues. The V end lost 3 bases, the J end lost 11 bases, and 16 bases lay between the germline ends. The CDR3 sequence is CAWRSYPVGAFF. The DNA for the CDR3 is TGTGCCTGGAGATCCTATCCTGTTGGGGCTTTCTTT.

This sequence joins TRBV15 and TRBJ2-3; either TRBD1 or TRBD2 may fit D (5 bases each). The ends were cut back, 0 bases at V and 6 bases at J, with 16 bases in the middle. Germline V gene data show CDR1 as LNHNV and CDR2 as YYDKDF (reference sequence). This CDR3 has 16 residues. As DNA, the CDR3 is TGTGCCACCAGCAGAGAACGTGGGGGTATGGTGGATACGCAGTATTTT. Its protein product is CATSRERGGMVDTQYF.

The rearrangement uses TRBV4-3 and TRBJ2-1, with D possibly matching TRBD1 (5 bases). This CDR3 has 16 residues. Trimming removed 4 bases at V and 0 bases at J, with 13 bases between. CDR1 LGHNA and CDR2 YSLEER come from the germline V gene. The CDR3 bases are TGCGCCAGCAGCCGAATAGGGGCAGACTCCTACAATGAGCAGTTCTTC. This codes for CASSRIGADSYNEQFF.

This clone has just a few counts. The CDR3 sequence: CATSITRQDYYGYTF. As DNA, the CDR3 is TGTGCCACCAGCATAACCCGACAAGACTACTATGGCTACACCTTC. This rearrangement joins TRBV15 to TRBJ1-2; D unclear. Trimming took 4 bases from V and 3 from J, leaving 15 bases between them. CDR3 length equals 15 residues. CDR1 and CDR2 (germline): LNHNV, YYDKDF (reference sequence).

This chain uses TRBV29-1 with TRBJ1-5; D gene uncertain. The CDR3 extends over 13 amino acids. Germline CDR1 and CDR2: SQVTM and ANQGSEA. Trimming removed 4 bases from V and 6 bases from J, with 13 bases in between. The CDR3 region has the DNA TGCAGCGTTGCACGGGATTTTGGTCAGCCCCAGCATTTT. It yields the protein CSVARDFGQPQHF.

J is TRBJ1-5 and V is TRBV2; 7 nucleotides match TRBD1. V shed 2 bases, J shed 5 bases, and the junction held 3 bases outside the gene matches. Germline values: CDR1 SNHLY, CDR2 FYNNEI. This CDR3 has 14 amino acids. Here the CDR3 DNA reads TGTGCCAGCAGTGAACGCCAGGGGGATCAGCCCCAGCATTTT. Protein sequence: CASSERQGDQPQHF.

The gene calls are TRBV19 and TRBJ2-7; D ambiguous. V was clipped by 5 bases and J by 5 bases, with 13 bases between them. Germline assignment: CDR1 LNHDA and CDR2 SQIVND (reference sequence). This CDR3 is 13 amino acids long. The CDR3 loop reads CASSATKWNEQYF. The CDR3 DNA reads TGTGCCAGTAGTGCGACAAAGTGGAACGAGCAGTACTTC. The full variable domain, its missing parts supplied by reference TRBV19 and TRBJ2-7, is DGGITQSPKYLFRKEGQNVTLSCEQNLNHDAMYWYRQDPGQGLRLIYYSQIVNDFQKGDIAEGYSVSREKKESFPLTVTSAQKNPTAFYLCASSATKWNEQYFGPGTRLTVT.

J is TRBJ2-3 and V is TRBV11-2; D is uncertain. Germline V gene data show CDR1 as SGHAT and CDR2 as FQNNGV. There are 16 residues in the CDR3. V was shortened by 3 bases and J by 4 bases, with 17 bases between the two germline ends. This CDR3 is CASSFLPGVQSDTQYF. The DNA for the CDR3 is TGTGCCAGCAGCTTCCTCCCGGGTGTCCAGTCAGATACGCAGTATTTT.

This chain connects TRBV2 to TRBJ2-3, with TRBD1 as a possible D gene (6 bases). The germline V gene has CDR1 SNHLY and CDR2 FYNNEI. The CDR3 runs 15 residues. V lost 6 bases to trimming and J lost 0 bases, with 13 bases between them. CDR3 residues: CASRGGQASTDTQYF. DNA of the CDR3: TGTGCCAGCAGAGGGGGACAAGCTAGCACAGATACGCAGTATTTT.

The rearrangement links TRBV7-8 to TRBJ1-3, with D perhaps TRBD1 (5 bases). Germline values: CDR1 SGHVS, CDR2 FQNEAQ. V was trimmed by 3 bases and J by 0 bases, leaving 15 bases between them. The CDR3 contains 17 residues. In DNA, the CDR3 is TGTGCCAGCAGCTTCGGGGGACTCTCCCTCTCTGGAAACACCATATATTTT. Translated: CASSFGGLSLSGNTIYF. Variable domain in full (rest from reference TRBV7-8 and TRBJ1-3): GAGVSQSPRYKVAKRGQDVALRCDPISGHVSLFWYQQALGQGPEFLTYFQNEAQLDKSGLPSDRFFAERPEGSVSTLKIQRTQQEDSAVYLCASSFGGLSLSGNTIYFGEGSWLTVV.

This chain connects TRBV25-1 to TRBJ1-1, with a possible D match to TRBD1 (5 bases). Trimming removed 3 bases at V and 1 base at J, with 12 bases between. The CDR3 consists of 15 residues. The germline V gene has CDR1 MGHDK and CDR2 SYGVNS. CDR3 loop: CASSDHSRGNTEAFF. Here the CDR3 DNA reads TGTGCCAGCAGTGATCATTCGAGGGGGAACACTGAAGCTTTCTTT. Supplemented by reference TRBV25-1 and TRBJ1-1, the full variable domain reads EADIYQTPRYLVIGTGKKITLECSQTMGHDKMYWYQQDPGMELHLIHYSYGVNSTEKGDLSSESTVSRIRTEHFPLTLESARPSHTSQYLCASSDHSRGNTEAFFGQGTRLTVV.